This section outlines one TCR beta chain sequence together with its context. Its antigen is unknown. These data are taken from a study of identical twins. Study-level points and caveats: Whereas memory repertoires showed no such difference, abundant cord blood beta clonotypes carried fewer insertions.

Healthy Caucasian individuals made up all the donors. Template switching added a universal primer binding site, and final cDNA carried unique molecular identifiers. TCRdb reanalysed the 5' RACE reads using MiXCR and keeps one entry per CDR3 protein. The profile shows about 260,000 distinct CDR3 sequences, 5.5% to 8% of them singletons. These data are also associated with another study on yellow fever vaccine responses in identical twins.

Sequencing input: memory (CD45RO+) T cells sorted from blood. The source is a woman under 30 in good health.

The CDR3 is CASTNQRDRGGYTF. The CDR3, as DNA: TGTGCCAGCACAAACCAACGGGACAGAGGTGGCTACACCTTC. The chain carries TRBV6-1 and TRBJ1-2; 7 bases align to TRBD1. The germline V gene encodes CDR1 MNHNS and CDR2 SASEGT. The ends lost 7 bases at V and 7 bases at J; junction bases unmatched: 12. The CDR3 sequence is 14 residues long.